The rows below give T cell receptor beta chains drawn from one sample of a study of cytomegalovirus exposure and HLA in healthy donors. Data came from immunoSEQ multiplex PCR; TCRdb stores just in-frame clones and leaves some out. Of some 200,000 clones detected, roughly 82% appear once; the ten largest clones hold around 2.5%. The material sequenced was PBMCs. These receptors were obtained from a woman aged 50 to 60 in good health and CMV-seropositive. CDR3s include the opening cysteine and the closing phenylalanine or tryptophan. D genes are given only for firm matches. Rows give clone size only sometimes, using once, few, many, or a class for an expanded clone.

TRBD1	TRBJ1-1	14	-	TRBV5-6	CASSSRDRVPEAFF	TGTGCCAGCAGCTCCCGGGACAGGGTTCCTGAAGCTTTCTTT
TRBD1	TRBJ2-7	17	-	TRBV4-2	CASSQTTGTGDSYEQYF	TGTGCCAGCAGCCAAACCACCGGGACAGGGGATTCCTACGAGCAGTACTTC
TRBD2	TRBJ2-3	16	-	TRBV28	CASSLGLAGVTDTQYF	TGTGCCAGCAGTCTTGGACTAGCGGGGGTCACAGATACGCAGTATTTT
-	TRBJ2-7	14	-	TRBV6-6	CATQNRKLSYEQYF	TGTGCCACCCAAAACAGGAAGCTTTCCTACGAGCAGTACTTC
-	TRBJ2-7	17	once	TRBV11-1	CASSSGRGALTPNEQYF	TGTGCCAGCAGCTCCGGTCGGGGGGCCCTAACACCCAACGAGCAGTACTTC
-	TRBJ1-6	16	once	TRBV18	CASSPPEISYNSPLHF	TGTGCCAGCTCACCACCAGAGATCTCCTATAATTCACCCCTCCACTTT
TRBD1	TRBJ2-7	15	-	TRBV19	CASSIPGQNIYEQYF	TGTGCCAGTAGTATTCCGGGACAGAACATCTACGAGCAGTACTTC
-	TRBJ1-1	15	once	TRBV6-6	CASSPPQGWSTEAFF	TGTGCCAGCAGCCCCCCGCAGGGTTGGAGCACTGAAGCTTTCTTT
-	TRBJ1-1	14	-	TRBV19	CASKIREGNTEAFF	TGTGCCAGTAAGATACGGGAGGGCAACACTGAAGCTTTCTTT
TRBD2	TRBJ2-1	15	-	TRBV7-2	CASTPQRGGENEQFF	TGTGCCAGCACCCCCCAGCGGGGGGGCGAGAATGAGCAGTTCTTC
-	TRBJ2-1	11	-	TRBV2	CASSLYNEQFF	TGTGCCAGCAGTCTCTACAATGAGCAGTTCTTC
TRBD2	TRBJ2-1	16	-	TRBV11-3	CASSLASGGLVHEQFF	TGTGCCAGCAGCTTAGCCAGCGGGGGGCTGGTCCATGAGCAGTTCTTC
TRBD1	TRBJ1-2	14	once	TRBV5-4	CASSWDRVNYGYTF	TGTGCCAGCAGCTGGGACAGGGTGAACTATGGCTACACCTTC
-	TRBJ1-1	13	-	TRBV11-3	CASSLIGDTEAFF	TGTGCCAGCAGCTTAATAGGGGACACTGAAGCTTTCTTT
TRBD2	TRBJ2-2	16	-	TRBV5-1	CASSLARGTNTGELFF	TGCGCCAGCAGCTTGGCGCGGGGGACCAACACCGGGGAGCTGTTTTTT
-	TRBJ2-7	15	-	TRBV11-2	CASSLDRGLAYEQYF	TGTGCCAGCAGCTTAGATAGGGGGTTAGCCTACGAGCAGTACTTC
TRBD2	TRBJ2-1	15	-	TRBV5-4	CASSLTGLAGNEQFF	TGTGCCAGCAGCTTGACGGGACTAGCGGGCAATGAGCAGTTCTTC
-	TRBJ1-6	13	-	TRBV7-2	CASRPRRGSPLHF	TGTGCCAGCAGGCCCCGTAGAGGTTCACCCCTCCACTTT
-	TRBJ2-2	15	-	TRBV27	CASSLQGANTGELFF	TGTGCCAGCAGTTTACAGGGTGCGAACACCGGGGAGCTGTTTTTT
-	TRBJ1-1	13	-	TRBV19	CASSIRDTGKAFF	TGTGCCAGTAGTATCCGGGACACCGGAAAAGCTTTCTTT
TRBD1	TRBJ2-5	14	-	TRBV28	CASSLTGHQETQYF	TGTGCCAGCAGTTTGACAGGGCACCAAGAGACCCAGTACTTC
-	TRBJ2-4	12	-	TRBV29-1	CSVTPGQNIQYF	TGCAGCGTGACCCCAGGGCAGAACATTCAGTACTTC
TRBD1	TRBJ1-4	15	-	TRBV5-6	CASSRGQDLLEKLFF	TGTGCCAGCAGCAGAGGACAGGACCTTCTTGAAAAACTGTTTTTT
-	TRBJ1-2	15	-	TRBV27	CASSLSGLGSRGYTF	TGTGCCAGCAGTTTAAGTGGGCTGGGGAGTAGAGGCTACACCTTC
TRBD1	TRBJ2-7	14	-	TRBV6-5	CASRLDRVSYEQYF	TGTGCCAGCAGACTGGACAGGGTCTCCTACGAGCAGTACTTC
TRBD1	TRBJ2-2	16	-	TRBV7-6	CASSTLTGANTGELFF	TGTGCCAGCAGCACCCTGACAGGGGCCAACACCGGGGAGCTGTTTTTT
-	TRBJ2-2	15	once	TRBV9	CASSVVVGGTGELFF	TGTGCCAGCAGCGTAGTAGTAGGAGGGACCGGGGAGCTGTTTTTT
-	TRBJ2-1	15	-	TRBV18	CASSPALSSYNEQFF	TGTGCCAGCTCACCAGCATTGAGCTCCTACAATGAGCAGTTCTTC
-	TRBJ1-6	12	-	TRBV7-2	CASSSGAGALHF	TGTGCCAGCAGCTCCGGTGCAGGGGCCCTCCACTTT
TRBD2	TRBJ2-5	16	-	TRBV11-1	CASTTSGALGEETQYF	TGTGCCAGCACGACTAGCGGGGCCCTCGGGGAAGAGACCCAGTACTTC
TRBD1	TRBJ1-5	17	-	TRBV7-8	CASRQRGTGYPNQPQHF	TGTGCCAGCAGGCAGAGGGGGACAGGGTATCCTAATCAGCCCCAGCATTTT
TRBD1	TRBJ1-1	15	-	TRBV19	CASISTGTGSAEAFF	TGTGCCAGTATCTCAACCGGGACAGGGTCGGCTGAAGCTTTCTTT
TRBD2	TRBJ2-7	14	-	TRBV28	CASGGGGKTYEQYF	TGTGCCAGCGGGGGGGGTGGGAAAACCTACGAGCAGTACTTC
-	TRBJ1-5	16	-	TRBV21-1	CASSKLIWQGRQPQHF	TGTGCCAGCAGCAAATTAATTTGGCAGGGCCGACAGCCCCAGCATTTT
TRBD2	TRBJ2-2	14	-	TRBV5-1	CAASAGANTGELFF	TGCGCCGCCTCTGCGGGGGCGAACACCGGGGAGCTGTTTTTT
-	TRBJ1-4	14	-	TRBV19	CASSNQAGDEKLFF	TGTGCCAGTAGTAATCAGGCCGGGGATGAAAAACTGTTTTTT
-	TRBJ2-5	14	-	TRBV7-7	CASSLASRQETQYF	TGTGCTAGCAGCTTAGCCTCCCGCCAAGAGACCCAGTACTTC
-	TRBJ1-1	12	-	TRBV25-1	CASSPGQTEAFF	TGTGCCAGCAGTCCTGGACAGACTGAAGCTTTCTTT
TRBD2	TRBJ2-1	17	-	TRBV7-8	CASSFSLAGYIYNEQFF	TGTGCCAGCAGCTTTTCCCTAGCGGGGTATATTTACAATGAGCAGTTCTTC
-	TRBJ2-6	16	-	TRBV5-1	CASALERDSGANVLTF	TGCGCCAGCGCACTGGAGAGAGACTCTGGGGCCAACGTCCTGACTTTC
-	TRBJ1-1	15	-	TRBV7-9	CSSSQSGGLGTEAFF	TGTTCCAGCAGCCAGAGCGGGGGGCTGGGGACTGAAGCTTTCTTT
-	TRBJ1-1	11	-	TRBV29-1	CSVAYDTEAFF	TGCAGCGTTGCGTATGACACTGAAGCTTTCTTT
-	TRBJ2-7	15	-	TRBV6-6	CASTPQDLFSYEQYF	TGTGCCAGCACCCCTCAGGATCTCTTTTCCTACGAGCAGTACTTC
TRBD1	TRBJ1-2	15	-	TRBV7-2	CASSLVSDRARGYTF	TGTGCCAGCAGCTTAGTCTCCGACAGGGCTCGAGGCTACACCTTC
-	TRBJ1-2	15	-	TRBV6-5	CASSSIQRSNYGYTF	TGTGCCAGCAGTTCTATACAGAGATCTAACTATGGCTACACCTTC
TRBD2	TRBJ2-1	14	-	TRBV5-4	CASSLAGGAKEQFF	TGTGCCAGCAGCCTAGCGGGGGGGGCGAAGGAGCAGTTCTTC
TRBD1	TRBJ2-7	14	-	TRBV5-4	CASSPGTESYEQYF	TGTGCCAGCAGCCCCGGGACAGAATCCTACGAGCAGTACTTC
-	TRBJ2-2	13	-	TRBV9	CASSVVLYGELFF	TGTGCCAGCAGCGTAGTCCTCTACGGGGAGCTGTTTTTT
TRBD1	TRBJ1-6	14	-	TRBV5-5	CASSYRDRNSPLHF	TGTGCCAGCAGCTACCGGGACAGGAATTCACCCCTCCACTTT
-	TRBJ2-3	16	-	TRBV28	CASSLNARGGTDTQYF	TGTGCCAGCAGTTTAAATGCGCGGGGCGGGACAGATACGCAGTATTTT
TRBD1	TRBJ1-1	15	-	TRBV6-1	CASIPPSGGITEAFF	TGTGCCAGCATCCCCCCATCAGGGGGGATCACTGAAGCTTTCTTT
TRBD1	TRBJ2-1	13	once	TRBV10-2	CASKDRLYNEQFF	TGCGCCAGCAAGGACAGGTTATACAATGAGCAGTTCTTC
TRBD1	TRBJ2-7	12	-	TRBV5-1	CASRSTGGEQYF	TGCGCCAGCAGATCCACAGGGGGCGAGCAGTACTTC